The present entry profiles one T cell receptor beta chain with its context. The record originates from a study of blood T cell repertoires in COVID-19. Produced via immunoSEQ multiplex PCR; TCRdb's table is partial and in-frame only. The sample holds around 160,000 clones; approximately 90% are singletons and the top ten take approximately 1.3%. V lost 0 bases and J lost 2, with 9 bases in between. The CDR3 is 15 residues long. Germline V lookup: CDR1 SGHRS, CDR2 YFSETQ. Ages ranged from roughly 18 to 100 years, with residence in around 24 US areas. The J gene is TRBJ2-4, the V gene TRBV5-1; perhaps TRBD1 as D (5 bases). The sequence was collected from a woman aged 30 to 39 with acute COVID-19. Sample: PBMCs or T cells enriched from blood (not recorded which). CDR3: CASSLGGSTKNIQYF. The CDR3 coding sequence is TGCGCCAGCAGCTTGGGGGGCTCAACCAAAAACATTCAGTACTTC.